This entry features one TCR beta chain sequence. What it binds is not known. This CDR3 contains 16 residues. In germline, CDR1 is LGHNA, CDR2 YNFKEQ. The V gene lost 0 bases and the J gene lost 3 bases, with 14 bases spanning the gap. This record belongs to a study of vaccination effects on CD4 cells after COVID-19. The overall study: Participants were given two doses of BNT162b2 or mRNA-1273 vaccine. Cultures used roughly 2 million PBMC per well, about 10 IU/ml IL-2 and around 9.8 ug/ml peptides.

Profiling relied on immunoSEQ multiplex PCR, and the TCRdb table lists in-frame clones only, not all of them. The sample comprises 50,000 or so clones, 65% to 80% of which are singletons, and roughly 5.5% rests with the top ten. Findings of the study overall: Infection-derived and vaccine-derived clones contracted markedly late after vaccination.

Culture lasted roughly 9 days before CD4+ T cell isolation. Half the medium was swapped for IL-2 medium on days 3 and 7. Here the sequenced sample was CD4+ T cells from PBMCs cultured without peptide, taken before COVID-19 vaccination. The TCR originated in a human donor who received a COVID-19 vaccine. V gene TRBV4-2 combines with J gene TRBJ1-2; D is possibly TRBD1 (6 bases). In DNA, the CDR3 is TGTGCCAGCAGCCAAGATCCGGGGGGCGCAGACTATGGCTACACCTTC. Its protein product is CASSQDPGGADYGYTF.